This is a list of T cell receptor beta chains from one sample in a study of Graves' ophthalmopathy and Graves' hyperthyroidism. TCRdb re-analysed the multiplex PCR reads in MiXCR, keeping a single row per CDR3 protein. The top ten clones hold around 1.6% of a sample with around 400,000 distinct CDR3 sequences, around 20% of them seen once. Sequencing input: peripheral blood. Every receptor here comes from a young woman with Graves' ophthalmopathy. CDR3s include the opening cysteine and the closing phenylalanine or tryptophan. Fields, in order: J gene, D gene, V gene, CDR3 protein. The D gene is left open where the match is weak.

j_call: TRBJ1-2; d_call: NA; v_call: TRBV6-4; cdr3_aa: CASSYPGRTGIYTF
j_call: TRBJ1-2; d_call: TRBD1; v_call: TRBV19; cdr3_aa: CASSRGGDSYGYTF
j_call: TRBJ2-2; d_call: NA; v_call: TRBV28; cdr3_aa: CASSLGETGRSGELFF
j_call: TRBJ1-5; d_call: NA; v_call: TRBV12-3/TRBV12-4; cdr3_aa: CASSLGQNQPQHF
j_call: TRBJ1-1; d_call: TRBD1; v_call: TRBV6-5; cdr3_aa: CASSYGTGAQAFF
j_call: TRBJ1-2; d_call: TRBD1; v_call: TRBV7-2; cdr3_aa: CASTTDRVSGYTF
j_call: TRBJ2-7; d_call: NA; v_call: TRBV29-1; cdr3_aa: CSVELNTGTIKGYEQYF
j_call: TRBJ1-1; d_call: NA; v_call: TRBV7-2; cdr3_aa: CASSPYLTRENTEAFF
j_call: TRBJ2-2; d_call: NA; v_call: TRBV12-3/TRBV12-4; cdr3_aa: CASSLGASGTSPGELFF
j_call: TRBJ2-2; d_call: NA; v_call: TRBV11-2; cdr3_aa: CASSYTGTTGELFF